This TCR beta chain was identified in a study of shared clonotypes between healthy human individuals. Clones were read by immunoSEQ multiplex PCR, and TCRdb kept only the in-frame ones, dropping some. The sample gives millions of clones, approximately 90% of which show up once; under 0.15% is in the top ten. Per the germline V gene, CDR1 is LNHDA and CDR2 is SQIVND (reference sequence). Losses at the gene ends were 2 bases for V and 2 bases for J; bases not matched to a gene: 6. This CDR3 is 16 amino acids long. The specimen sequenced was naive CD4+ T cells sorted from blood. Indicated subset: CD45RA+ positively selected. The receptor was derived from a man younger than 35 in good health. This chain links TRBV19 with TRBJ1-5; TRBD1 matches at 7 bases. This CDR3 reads CASSISGTGGNQPQHF. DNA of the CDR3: TGTGCCAGTAGTATATCGGGTACAGGGGGCAATCAGCCCCAGCATTTT.